These 16 T cell receptor beta chains were all obtained from the same sample, sequenced in a study of T-cell memory formation after mild COVID-19. In TCRdb, the 5' RACE reads were re-called with MiXCR into one record per CDR3 protein. The sample lists roughly 380,000 distinct CDR3 sequences, around 28% seen once, with less than 15% in the top ten. Material for sequencing was PBMCs or a T cell subset sorted from them (not recorded which). Receptor source: an adult woman who had mild COVID-19 (a few samples of this study predate the infection). Cell type and time point are not known.

The rearrangement links TRBV12-3 or TRBV12-4 to TRBJ2-4, with D perhaps assigned TRBD1 or TRBD2 (5 bases each). This CDR3 comprises 14 residues. Trimming left V 6 bases short and J 9 bases short, with 18 bases between. The CDR3 DNA sequence: TGTGCCAGCAGCCCGGGGACGCACCGCGGCATTCAGTACTTC. Encoded protein: CASSPGTHRGIQYF.

This clonotype appeared a few times. The chain carries TRBV5-4 and TRBJ1-6, with D hard to call. Germline V gene data show CDR1 as SGHNT and CDR2 as YYREEE (reference sequence). This CDR3 contains 17 residues. The germline V and J ends were trimmed by 0 bases and 7 bases, with 17 bases remaining between them. CDR3: CASSLAPRASLNSPLHF. For the CDR3, the DNA is TGTGCCAGCAGCTTGGCCCCTCGGGCATCGCTGAATTCACCCCTCCACTTT.

This sequence joins TRBV5-1 and TRBJ2-7; D possibly corresponds to TRBD1 (7 bases). The CDR3 consists of 15 residues. Germline CDR1 reads SGHRS; CDR2 reads YFSETQ. V lost 4 bases to trimming and J lost 2 bases, with 16 bases between them. CDR3 coding DNA: TGCGCCAGCAGCATAGCAGGGGGGCCTCCCTACGAGCAGTACTTC. Its protein product is CASSIAGGPPYEQYF. Drawing the rest from reference TRBV5-1 and TRBJ2-7, the complete variable domain is KAGVTQTPRYLIKTRGQQVTLSCSPISGHRSVSWYQQTPGQGLQFLFEYFSETQRNKGNFPGRFSGRQFSNSRSEMNVSTLELGDSALYLCASSIAGGPPYEQYFGPGTRLTVT.

The chain recombines TRBV12-3 or TRBV12-4 with TRBJ2-5, with TRBD2 matching over 10 bases. CDR3 length: 13 residues. V lost 7 bases and J lost 5; bases outside the gene matches: 4. Written as DNA, the CDR3 is TGTGCCAGCACCCGTAGCGGGGGGGAGACCCAGTACTTC. Amino acids: CASTRSGGETQYF.

DNA of the CDR3: TGTGCCAGCTACTGGTACAATGAGCAGTTCTTC. Translated, it gives CASYWYNEQFF. The V call is TRBV7-8, the J call TRBJ2-1; no clear D. Deletions cut 8 bases from V and 4 bases from J, with 6 bases between. CDR1 and CDR2 (germline): SGHVS, FQNEAQ. The CDR3 consists of 11 residues.

This clonotype was recorded many times. Sequence at one end of the junction differs from germline and may be a read error. This chain links TRBV3-1 with TRBJ2-4; weak D call: TRBD2 (6 bases). Germline V gene data show CDR1 as LGHDT and CDR2 as YNNKEL (reference sequence). This CDR3 region has 14 residues. CDR3 DNA sequence: TGTGCCAGCAGCCAAGAAGGTAGCGGACTCCCACTGGACTTC. Translating gives CASSQEGSGLPLDF. The complete variable domain, with remaining parts taken from reference TRBV3-1 and TRBJ2-4, reads DTAVSQTPKYLVTQMGNDKSIKCEQNLGHDTMYWYKQDSKKFLKIMFSYNNKELIINETVPNRFSPKSPDKAHLNLHINSLELGDSAVYFCASSQEGSGLPLDFGAGTRLSVL.

This clonotype was recorded at least ten times. The V call is TRBV12-3 or TRBV12-4, the J call TRBJ2-3; D ambiguous. The CDR3 has 13 amino acids. The V gene lost 5 bases and the J gene lost 2 bases, with 8 bases spanning the gap. The CDR3 sequence is CASSPPNTDTQYF. The CDR3 DNA follows: TGTGCCAGCAGTCCTCCGAACACAGATACGCAGTATTTT.

This clonotype occurred a few times. This rearrangement joins TRBV6-5 to TRBJ2-5; D is undetermined. There are 15 residues in the CDR3. Per the germline V gene, CDR1 is MNHEY and CDR2 is SVGAGI. Trimming stripped 6 bases from V and 4 bases from J, with 18 bases between. The CDR3 sequence is CASSRSIRARETQYF. In DNA form, the CDR3 reads TGTGCCAGCAGCCGCTCGATTCGGGCCAGAGAGACCCAGTACTTC.

In its sample, this clonotype was seen a few times. This sequence joins TRBV9 and TRBJ2-3; 7 positions agree with TRBD1. Germline loops: CDR1 SGDLS, CDR2 YYNGEE. The CDR3 consists of 15 residues. V trimming: 2 bases; J trimming: 2 bases; junction bases outside the gene matches: 5. DNA for the CDR3: TGTGCCAGCAGCGTCGGGACAGCACCCACAGATACGCAGTATTTT. Translation: CASSVGTAPTDTQYF.

DNA for the CDR3: TGTGCCACCCGGGGGAATGAGCAGTTCTTC. It yields the protein CATRGNEQFF. The chain employs TRBV7-8 and TRBJ2-1; possible D gene TRBD2, 6 bases. CDR1 is SGHVS, CDR2 FQNEAQ, per germline. Trimming removed 10 bases at V and 7 bases at J, with 8 bases between. The CDR3 spans 10 residues.

This clonotype was detected only a few times. V and J are TRBV7-2 and TRBJ2-7, with 9 positions matching TRBD2. Germline V CDR1 and CDR2: SGHTA, FQGNSA. Losses at the gene ends were 6 bases for V and 5 bases for J; bases not matched to a gene: 5. This CDR3 comprises 13 residues. The CDR3 DNA reads as TGTGCCAGCAGGGGTCCTAGCGGGAACGAGCAGTACTTC. Translated, it gives CASRGPSGNEQYF.

This clonotype was seen a few times. The J gene is TRBJ2-1, the V gene TRBV24-1; TRBD2 agrees at 9 bases. Per the germline V gene, CDR1 is KGHDR and CDR2 is SFDVKD. The CDR3 length is 17 residues. V dropped 1 base and J dropped 6; count of bases not matched to a gene: 9. The CDR3 DNA follows: TGTGCCACCAGTGATTTCCCTATAGCGGGGGAAGGCAATGAGCAGTTCTTC. Its protein is CATSDFPIAGEGNEQFF.

This clonotype was observed a few times. The chain is built from TRBV27 and TRBJ2-7, with a tentative D call TRBD2 (6 bases). V gave up 8 bases and J gave up 7 bases, with 18 bases separating them. CDR3 length: 13 amino acids. Germline CDR1 is MNHEY and CDR2 is SMNVEV (reference sequence). In DNA, the CDR3 is TGTGCCAGCGGGGGGACCCGAACGGGGGAGCAGTACTTC. Encoded protein: CASGGTRTGEQYF.

The chain recombines TRBV27 with TRBJ2-7; 10 bases fit TRBD1. V shed 5 bases, J shed 1 base, and the junction held 8 bases outside the gene matches. CDR3 length: 16 residues. Per the germline V gene, CDR1 is MNHEY and CDR2 is SMNVEV (reference sequence). For the CDR3, the DNA is TGTGCCAGCAGTCTCCTTGACAGGGGGCTTTCCTACGAGCAGTACTTC. Translating gives CASSLLDRGLSYEQYF.

As DNA, the CDR3 is TGTGCCAGCAGTCCGCCCGCAGGGGATAGCTCCTACGAGCAGTACTTC. It encodes CASSPPAGDSSYEQYF. The gene calls are TRBV12-3 or TRBV12-4 and TRBJ2-7; TRBD1 is a possible D gene (6 bases). The CDR3 runs 16 residues. V was pared by 5 bases and J by 0 bases, with 17 bases between.

The chain combines TRBV29-1 with TRBJ1-1; 9 bases align to TRBD1. Germline V CDR1 and CDR2: SQVTM, ANQGSEA. The length of the CDR3 is 15 residues. With V trimmed by 5 bases and J by 3 bases, 10 bases remained unmatched. In DNA, the CDR3 is TGCAGCGTTACGTCCACAGGGGGCGCGGACACTGAAGCTTTCTTT. Its translation is CSVTSTGGADTEAFF.